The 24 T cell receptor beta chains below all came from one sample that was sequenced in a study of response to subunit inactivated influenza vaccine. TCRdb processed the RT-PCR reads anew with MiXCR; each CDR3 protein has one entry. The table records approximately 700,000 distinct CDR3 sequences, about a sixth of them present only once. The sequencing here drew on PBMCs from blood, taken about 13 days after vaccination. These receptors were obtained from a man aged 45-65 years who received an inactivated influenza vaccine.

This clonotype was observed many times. As DNA, the CDR3 is TGTGCCAGCAGTTTCTTTCTATCAGGCAGGGGTCTTTCGGATAACTATGGCTACACCTTC. Translating it yields CASSFFLSGRGLSDNYGYTF. The rearrangement joins TRBV12-3 or TRBV12-4 to TRBJ1-2; D perhaps matches TRBD1 (6 bases). Trimming removed 3 bases from V and 1 base from J, with 27 bases in between. The CDR3 runs to 20 residues.

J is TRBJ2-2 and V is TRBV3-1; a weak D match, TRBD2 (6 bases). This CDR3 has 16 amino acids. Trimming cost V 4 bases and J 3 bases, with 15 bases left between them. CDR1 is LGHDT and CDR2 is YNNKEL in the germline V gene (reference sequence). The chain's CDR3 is CASSRPEGSYTGELFF. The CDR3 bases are TGTGCCAGCAGCCGCCCGGAGGGCAGCTACACCGGGGAGCTGTTTTTT.

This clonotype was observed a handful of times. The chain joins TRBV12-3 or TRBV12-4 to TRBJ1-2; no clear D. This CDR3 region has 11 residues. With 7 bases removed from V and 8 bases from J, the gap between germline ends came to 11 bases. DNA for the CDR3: TGTGCCAGCAAAAAGGGAGGGGGCTACACCTTC. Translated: CASKKGGGYTF.

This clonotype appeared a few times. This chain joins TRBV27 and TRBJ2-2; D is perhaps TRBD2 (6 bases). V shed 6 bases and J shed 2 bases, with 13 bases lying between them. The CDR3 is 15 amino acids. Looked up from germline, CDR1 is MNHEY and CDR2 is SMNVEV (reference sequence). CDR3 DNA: TGTGCCAGCAGATCACTAGCAGTCAACACCGGGGAGCTGTTTTTT. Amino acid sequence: CASRSLAVNTGELFF.

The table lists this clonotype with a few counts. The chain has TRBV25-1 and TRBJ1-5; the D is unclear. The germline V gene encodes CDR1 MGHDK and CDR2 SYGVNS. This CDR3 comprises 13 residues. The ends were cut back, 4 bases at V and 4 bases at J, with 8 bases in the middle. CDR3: CASSATSNQPQHF. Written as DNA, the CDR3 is TGTGCCAGCAGTGCCACAAGTAATCAGCCCCAGCATTTT.

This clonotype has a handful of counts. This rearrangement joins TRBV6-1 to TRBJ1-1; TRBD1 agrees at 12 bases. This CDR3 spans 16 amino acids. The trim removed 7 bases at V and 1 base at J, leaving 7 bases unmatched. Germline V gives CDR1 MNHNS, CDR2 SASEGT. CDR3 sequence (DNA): TGTGCCAGCACCGGGACAGGGGGCCCGCAGAACACTGAAGCTTTCTTT. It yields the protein CASTGTGGPQNTEAFF.

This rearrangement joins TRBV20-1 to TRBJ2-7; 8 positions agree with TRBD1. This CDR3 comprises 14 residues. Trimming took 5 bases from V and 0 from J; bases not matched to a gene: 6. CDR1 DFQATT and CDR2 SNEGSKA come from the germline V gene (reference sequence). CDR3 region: CSAATQGVSYEQYF. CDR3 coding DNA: TGCAGTGCTGCCACACAGGGGGTCTCCTACGAGCAGTACTTC.

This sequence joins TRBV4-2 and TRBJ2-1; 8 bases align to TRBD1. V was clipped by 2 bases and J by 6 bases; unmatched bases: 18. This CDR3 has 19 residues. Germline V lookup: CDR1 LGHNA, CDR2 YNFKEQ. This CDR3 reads CASSQHPTKDRAERNEQFF. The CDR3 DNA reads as TGTGCCAGCAGCCAACATCCTACCAAGGACAGGGCTGAACGCAATGAGCAGTTCTTC.

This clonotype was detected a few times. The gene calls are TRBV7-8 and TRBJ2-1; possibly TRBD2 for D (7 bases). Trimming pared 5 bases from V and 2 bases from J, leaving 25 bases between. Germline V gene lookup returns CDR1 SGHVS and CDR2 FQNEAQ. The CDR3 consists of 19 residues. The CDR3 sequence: CASSSPGHHLAETYNEQFF. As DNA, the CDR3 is TGTGCCAGCAGCAGTCCGGGACACCATCTAGCGGAAACCTACAATGAGCAGTTCTTC.

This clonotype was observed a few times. The CDR3 region has the DNA TGTGCCAGCAAGGGTGAAGGCACCTCGAACACCGGGGAGCTGTTTTTT. Protein: CASKGEGTSNTGELFF. The chain uses TRBV6-2 or TRBV6-3 and TRBJ2-2; D gene ambiguous. CDR1 and CDR2 from the germline V gene are MNHEY and SVGEGT. V was trimmed by 7 bases and J by 0 bases, leaving 15 bases between them. The CDR3 has 16 amino acids.

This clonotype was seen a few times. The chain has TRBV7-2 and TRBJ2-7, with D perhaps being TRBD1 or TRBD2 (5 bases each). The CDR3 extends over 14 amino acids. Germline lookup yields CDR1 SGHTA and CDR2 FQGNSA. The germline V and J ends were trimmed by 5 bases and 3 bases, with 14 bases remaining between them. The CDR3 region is CASSERTGHYEQYF. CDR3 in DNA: TGTGCCAGCAGCGAACGGACTGGACACTACGAGCAGTACTTC.

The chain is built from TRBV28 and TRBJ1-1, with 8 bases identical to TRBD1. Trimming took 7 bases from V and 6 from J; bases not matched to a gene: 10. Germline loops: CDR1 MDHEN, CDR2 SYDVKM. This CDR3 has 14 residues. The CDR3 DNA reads TGTGCCAGCATTCCAGGGGGCGTCTCACCTGAAGCTTTCTTT. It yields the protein CASIPGGVSPEAFF. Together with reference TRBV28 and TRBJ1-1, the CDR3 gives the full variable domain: DVKVTQSSRYLVKRTGEKVFLECVQDMDHENMFWYRQDPGLGLRLIYFSYDVKMKEKGDIPEGYSVSREKKERFSLILESASTNQTSMYLCASIPGGVSPEAFFGQGTRLTVV.

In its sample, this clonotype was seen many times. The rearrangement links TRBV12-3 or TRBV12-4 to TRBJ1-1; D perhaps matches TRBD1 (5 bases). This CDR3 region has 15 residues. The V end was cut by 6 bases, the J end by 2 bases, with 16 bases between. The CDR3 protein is CASRLSGGSNTEAFF. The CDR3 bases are TGTGCCAGCAGGCTATCCGGGGGTTCCAACACTGAAGCTTTCTTT.

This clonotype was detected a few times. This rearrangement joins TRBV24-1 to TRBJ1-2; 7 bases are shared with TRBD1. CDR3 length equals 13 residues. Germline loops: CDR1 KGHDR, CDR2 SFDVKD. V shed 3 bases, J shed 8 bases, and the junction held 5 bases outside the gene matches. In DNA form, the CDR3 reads TGTGCCACCAGTGATGGCGACAGGGAAGGCTACACCTTC. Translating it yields CATSDGDREGYTF.

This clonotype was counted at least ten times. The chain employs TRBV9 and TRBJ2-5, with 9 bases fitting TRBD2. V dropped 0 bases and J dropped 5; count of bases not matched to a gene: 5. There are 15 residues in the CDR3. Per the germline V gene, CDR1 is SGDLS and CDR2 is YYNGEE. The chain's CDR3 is CASSVDSGRGETQYF. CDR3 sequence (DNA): TGTGCCAGCAGCGTAGATAGCGGGAGAGGTGAGACCCAGTACTTC. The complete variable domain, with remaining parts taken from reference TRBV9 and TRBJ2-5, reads DSGVTQTPKHLITATGQRVTLRCSPRSGDLSVYWYQQSLDQGLQFLIQYYNGEERAKGNILERFSAQQFPDLHSELNLSSLELGDSALYFCASSVDSGRGETQYFGPGTRLLVL.

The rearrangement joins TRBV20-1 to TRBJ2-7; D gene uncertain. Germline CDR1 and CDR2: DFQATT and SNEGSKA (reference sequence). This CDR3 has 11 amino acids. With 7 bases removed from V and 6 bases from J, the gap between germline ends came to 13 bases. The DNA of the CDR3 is TGCAGTGTACCGACACCTGGCGAGCAGTACTTC. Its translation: CSVPTPGEQYF.

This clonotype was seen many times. CDR3 sequence (DNA): TGCGCCAGCAGCTTGGATGGAGTTGGTGCCACCGGGGAGCTGTTTTTT. As protein: CASSLDGVGATGELFF. The V and J genes are TRBV5-1 and TRBJ2-2; D not resolved. Germline CDR1 and CDR2: SGHRS and YFSETQ. V lost 0 bases and J lost 4, with 13 bases in between. The CDR3 runs to 16 residues. Drawing the rest from reference TRBV5-1 and TRBJ2-2, the complete variable domain is KAGVTQTPRYLIKTRGQQVTLSCSPISGHRSVSWYQQTPGQGLQFLFEYFSETQRNKGNFPGRFSGRQFSNSRSEMNVSTLELGDSALYLCASSLDGVGATGELFFGEGSRLTVL.

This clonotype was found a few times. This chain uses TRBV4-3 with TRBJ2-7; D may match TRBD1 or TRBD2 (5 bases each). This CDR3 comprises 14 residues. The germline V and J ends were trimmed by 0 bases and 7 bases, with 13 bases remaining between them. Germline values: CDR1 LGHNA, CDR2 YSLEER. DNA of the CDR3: TGCGCCAGCAGCCAAGATGGGGGAATCGGGGAGCAGTACTTC. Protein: CASSQDGGIGEQYF.

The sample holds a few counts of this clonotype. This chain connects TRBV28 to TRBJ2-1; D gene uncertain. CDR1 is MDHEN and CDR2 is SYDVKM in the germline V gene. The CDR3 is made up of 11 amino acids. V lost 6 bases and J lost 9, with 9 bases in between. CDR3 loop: CASSESGEQFF. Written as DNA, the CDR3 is TGTGCCAGCAGCGAATCGGGTGAGCAGTTCTTC.

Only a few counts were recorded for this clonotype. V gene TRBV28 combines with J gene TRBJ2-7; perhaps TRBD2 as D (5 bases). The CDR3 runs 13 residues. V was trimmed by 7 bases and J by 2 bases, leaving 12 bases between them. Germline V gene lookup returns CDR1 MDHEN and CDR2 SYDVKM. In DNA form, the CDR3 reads TGTGCCAGCATTCGGGGTGGAACCTACGAGCAGTACTTC. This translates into CASIRGGTYEQYF. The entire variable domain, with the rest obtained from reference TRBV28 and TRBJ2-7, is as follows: DVKVTQSSRYLVKRTGEKVFLECVQDMDHENMFWYRQDPGLGLRLIYFSYDVKMKEKGDIPEGYSVSREKKERFSLILESASTNQTSMYLCASIRGGTYEQYFGPGTRLTVT.

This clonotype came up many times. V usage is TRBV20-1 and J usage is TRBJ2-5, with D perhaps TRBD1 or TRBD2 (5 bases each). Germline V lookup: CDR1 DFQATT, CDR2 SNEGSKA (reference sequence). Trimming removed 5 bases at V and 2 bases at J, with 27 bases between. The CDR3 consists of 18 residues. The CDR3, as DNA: TGCAGTGCTTTATTCCCCCTCTTGGGGGACCGAAGTCAAGAGACCCAGTACTTC. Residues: CSALFPLLGDRSQETQYF.

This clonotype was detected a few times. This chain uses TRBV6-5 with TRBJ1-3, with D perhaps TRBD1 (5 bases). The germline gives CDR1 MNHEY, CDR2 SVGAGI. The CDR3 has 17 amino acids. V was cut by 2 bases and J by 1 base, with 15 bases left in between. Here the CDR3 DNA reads TGTGCCAGCAGTTACAGCCAGGGTAGGAGATCTGGAAACACCATATATTTT. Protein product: CASSYSQGRRSGNTIYF.

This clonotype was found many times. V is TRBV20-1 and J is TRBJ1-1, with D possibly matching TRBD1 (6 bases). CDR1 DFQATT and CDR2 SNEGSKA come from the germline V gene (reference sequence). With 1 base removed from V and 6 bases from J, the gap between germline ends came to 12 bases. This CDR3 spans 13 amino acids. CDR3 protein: CSARGTGIPEAFF. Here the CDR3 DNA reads TGCAGTGCTAGAGGTACAGGGATCCCTGAAGCTTTCTTT.

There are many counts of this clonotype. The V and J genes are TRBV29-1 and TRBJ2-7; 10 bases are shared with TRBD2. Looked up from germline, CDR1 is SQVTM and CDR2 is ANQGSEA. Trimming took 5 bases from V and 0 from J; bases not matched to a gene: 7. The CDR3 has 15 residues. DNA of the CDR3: TGCAGCGTTAGGGGGACTAGCGCTTACTCCTACGAGCAGTACTTC. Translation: CSVRGTSAYSYEQYF.